Described below is a single TCR beta chain sequence and its context. What it binds is not known. This record belongs to a study of CD8 T cells in ankylosing spondylitis. The CDR3 loop spans 15 amino acids. CDR1 is LGHDT and CDR2 is YNNKEL in the germline V gene (reference sequence). The V gene end was trimmed by 6 bases and the J gene end by 5 bases; junction bases not matched to a gene: 7. One entry per CDR3 protein results from TCRdb running MiXCR on the 5' RACE reads. The sample holds 350,000 or so distinct CDR3 sequences, 11% seen once. General study findings and limits: In reactive arthritis synovial fluid and blood, some motif variants had been reported before.

V usage is TRBV3-1 and J usage is TRBJ2-1; TRBD2 aligns across 10 bases. The sequencing input was blood, either unsorted or a sorted T cell fraction (not recorded which). The clonotype originates from a female donor with ankylosing spondylitis or in good health (not recorded which). CDR3 protein: CASRDGLAANNEQFF. CDR3 nucleotide sequence: TGTGCCAGCAGAGATGGACTAGCGGCCAACAATGAGCAGTTCTTC.